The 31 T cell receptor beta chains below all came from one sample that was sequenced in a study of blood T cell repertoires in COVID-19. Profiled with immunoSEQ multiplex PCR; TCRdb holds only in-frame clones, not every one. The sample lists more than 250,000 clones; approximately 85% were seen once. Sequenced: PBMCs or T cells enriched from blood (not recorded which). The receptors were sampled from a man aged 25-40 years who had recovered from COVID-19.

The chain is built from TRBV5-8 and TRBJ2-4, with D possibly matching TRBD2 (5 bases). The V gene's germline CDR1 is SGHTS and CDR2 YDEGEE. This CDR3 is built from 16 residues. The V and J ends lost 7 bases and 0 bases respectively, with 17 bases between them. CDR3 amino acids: CASGTGLGGAKNIQYF. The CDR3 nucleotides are TGTGCCAGCGGAACGGGGTTGGGCGGAGCCAAAAACATTCAGTACTTC. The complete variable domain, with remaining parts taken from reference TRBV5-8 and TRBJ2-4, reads EAGVTQSPTHLIKTRGQQATLRCSPISGHTSVYWYQQALGLGLQFLLWYDEGEERNRGNFPPRFSGRQFPNYSSELNVNALELEDSALYLCASGTGLGGAKNIQYFGAGTRLSVL.

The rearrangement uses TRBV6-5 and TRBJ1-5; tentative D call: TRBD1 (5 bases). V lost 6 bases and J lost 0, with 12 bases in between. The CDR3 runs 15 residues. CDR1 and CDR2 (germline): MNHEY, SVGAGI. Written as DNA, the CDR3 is TGTGCCAGCAGAGACGCTCAGGGTAGCAATCAGCCCCAGCATTTT. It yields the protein CASRDAQGSNQPQHF.

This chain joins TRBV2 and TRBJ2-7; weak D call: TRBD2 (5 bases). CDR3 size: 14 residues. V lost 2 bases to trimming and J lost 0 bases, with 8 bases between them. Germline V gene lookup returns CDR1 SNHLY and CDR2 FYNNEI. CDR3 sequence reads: CASSELEVSYEQYF. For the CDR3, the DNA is TGTGCCAGCAGTGAATTGGAGGTCTCCTACGAGCAGTACTTC.

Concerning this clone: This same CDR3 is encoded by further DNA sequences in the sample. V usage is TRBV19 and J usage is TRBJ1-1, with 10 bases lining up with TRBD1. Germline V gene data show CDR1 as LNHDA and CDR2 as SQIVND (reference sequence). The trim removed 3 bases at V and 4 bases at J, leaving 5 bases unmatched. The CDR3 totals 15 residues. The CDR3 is CASSIRDRGGTEAFF. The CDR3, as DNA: TGTGCCAGTAGTATCCGGGACAGGGGTGGCACTGAAGCTTTCTTT.

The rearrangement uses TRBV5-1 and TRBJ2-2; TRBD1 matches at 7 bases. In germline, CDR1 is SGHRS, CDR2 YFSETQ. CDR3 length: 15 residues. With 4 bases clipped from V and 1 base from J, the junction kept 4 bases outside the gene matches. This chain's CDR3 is CASSLRQGNTGELFF. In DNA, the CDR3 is TGCGCCAGCAGCCTAAGACAGGGGAACACCGGGGAGCTGTTTTTT.

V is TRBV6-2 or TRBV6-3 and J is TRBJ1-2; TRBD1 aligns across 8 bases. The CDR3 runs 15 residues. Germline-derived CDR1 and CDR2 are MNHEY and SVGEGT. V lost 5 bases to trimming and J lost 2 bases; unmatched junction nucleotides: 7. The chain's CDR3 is CASSLRQGTNYGYTF. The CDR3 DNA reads TGTGCCAGCAGTCTAAGACAGGGGACCAACTATGGCTACACCTTC.

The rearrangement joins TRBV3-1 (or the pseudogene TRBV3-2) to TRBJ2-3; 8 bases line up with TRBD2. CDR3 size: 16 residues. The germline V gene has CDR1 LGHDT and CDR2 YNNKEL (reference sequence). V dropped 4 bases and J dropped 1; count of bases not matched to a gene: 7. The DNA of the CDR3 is TGTGCCAGCAGCCTCTCCGGGACTAGGGGCACAGATACGCAGTATTTT. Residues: CASSLSGTRGTDTQYF.

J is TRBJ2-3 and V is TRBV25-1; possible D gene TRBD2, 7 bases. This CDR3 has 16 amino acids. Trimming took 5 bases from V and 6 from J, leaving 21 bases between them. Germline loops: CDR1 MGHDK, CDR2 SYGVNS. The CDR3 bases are TGTGCCAGCAGTAGGACGGGGGGCCCCCCCACGGATACGCAGTATTTT. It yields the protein CASSRTGGPPTDTQYF.

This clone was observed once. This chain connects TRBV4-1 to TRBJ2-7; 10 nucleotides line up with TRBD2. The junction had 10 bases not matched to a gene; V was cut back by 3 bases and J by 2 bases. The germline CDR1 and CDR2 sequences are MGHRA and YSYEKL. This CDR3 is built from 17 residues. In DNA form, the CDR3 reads TGCGCCAGCAGCCATCCCTCCCAGCGGGGGGGCACCTACGAGCAGTACTTC. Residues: CASSHPSQRGGTYEQYF.

The DNA for the CDR3 is TGTGCCAGCAGCAGGGGGAACGACGAGCAGTACTTC. Its translation is CASSRGNDEQYF. The chain is built from TRBV9 and TRBJ2-7, with TRBD1 as a possible D gene (6 bases). Germline loops: CDR1 SGDLS, CDR2 YYNGEE. Trimming stripped 4 bases from V and 5 bases from J, with 10 bases between. There are 12 residues in the CDR3.

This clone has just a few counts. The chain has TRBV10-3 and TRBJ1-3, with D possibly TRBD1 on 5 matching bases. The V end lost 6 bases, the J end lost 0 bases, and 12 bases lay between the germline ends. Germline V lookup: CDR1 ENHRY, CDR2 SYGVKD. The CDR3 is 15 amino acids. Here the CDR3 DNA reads TGTGCCATCAGAACCCAGGACAACTCTGGAAACACCATATATTTT. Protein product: CAIRTQDNSGNTIYF.

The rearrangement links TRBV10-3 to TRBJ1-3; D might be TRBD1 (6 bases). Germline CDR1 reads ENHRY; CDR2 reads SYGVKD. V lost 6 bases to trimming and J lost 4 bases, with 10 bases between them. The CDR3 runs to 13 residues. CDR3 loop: CAIRGDIGNTIYF. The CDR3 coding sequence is TGTGCCATCAGGGGGGACATCGGAAACACCATATATTTT.

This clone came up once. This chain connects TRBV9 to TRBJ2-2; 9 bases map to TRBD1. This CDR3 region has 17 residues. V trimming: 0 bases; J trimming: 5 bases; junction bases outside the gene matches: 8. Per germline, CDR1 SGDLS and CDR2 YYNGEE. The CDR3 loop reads CASSVVGQGFLTGELFF. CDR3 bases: TGTGCCAGCAGCGTAGTGGGACAGGGATTTTTGACCGGGGAGCTGTTTTTT.

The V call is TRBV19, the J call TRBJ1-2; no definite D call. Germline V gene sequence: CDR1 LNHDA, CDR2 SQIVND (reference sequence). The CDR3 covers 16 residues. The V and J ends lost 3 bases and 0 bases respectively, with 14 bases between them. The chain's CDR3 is CASSMILASPNYGYTF. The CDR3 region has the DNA TGTGCCAGTAGTATGATTTTGGCCTCCCCTAACTATGGCTACACCTTC.

The CDR3 coding sequence is TGTGCCAGCAGTTACCTCGGACTGACTGGCTACACCTTC. Protein sequence: CASSYLGLTGYTF. This chain uses TRBV6-2 or TRBV6-3 with TRBJ1-2; D call uncertain. The V gene lost 2 bases and the J gene lost 7 bases, with 11 bases spanning the gap. CDR1 and CDR2 (germline): MNHEY, SVGEGT. The CDR3 has 13 residues.

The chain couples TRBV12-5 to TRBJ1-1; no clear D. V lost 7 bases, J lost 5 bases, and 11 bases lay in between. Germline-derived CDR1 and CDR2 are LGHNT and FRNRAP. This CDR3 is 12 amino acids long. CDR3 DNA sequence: TGTGCTAGTGACACAGAGAGAACTGAAGCTTTCTTT. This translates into CASDTERTEAFF.

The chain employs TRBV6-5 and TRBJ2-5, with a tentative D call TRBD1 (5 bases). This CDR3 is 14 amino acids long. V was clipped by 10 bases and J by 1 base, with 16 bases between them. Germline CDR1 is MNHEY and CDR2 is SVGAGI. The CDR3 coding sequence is TGTGCCACCAAGGGGCAATCCCGCCAAGAGACCCAGTACTTC. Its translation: CATKGQSRQETQYF.

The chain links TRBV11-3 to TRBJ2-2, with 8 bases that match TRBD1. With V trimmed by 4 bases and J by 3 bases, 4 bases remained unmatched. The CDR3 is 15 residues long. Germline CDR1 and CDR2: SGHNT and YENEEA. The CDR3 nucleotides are TGTGCCAGCAGCTCGGGACAGGTCCACACCGGGGAGCTGTTTTTT. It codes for CASSSGQVHTGELFF.

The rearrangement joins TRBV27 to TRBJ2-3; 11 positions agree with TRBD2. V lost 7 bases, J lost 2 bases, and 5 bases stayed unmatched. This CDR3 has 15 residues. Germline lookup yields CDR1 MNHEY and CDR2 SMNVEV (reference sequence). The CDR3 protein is CASTLTSGDTDTQYF. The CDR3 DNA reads TGTGCCAGCACCCTGACTAGCGGGGACACAGATACGCAGTATTTT.

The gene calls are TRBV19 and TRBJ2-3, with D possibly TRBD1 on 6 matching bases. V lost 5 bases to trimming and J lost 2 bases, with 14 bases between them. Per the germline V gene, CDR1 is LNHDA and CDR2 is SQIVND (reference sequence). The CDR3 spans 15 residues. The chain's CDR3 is CASSRDRTYTDTQYF. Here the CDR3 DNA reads TGTGCCAGTAGTCGCGACAGGACCTACACAGATACGCAGTATTTT.

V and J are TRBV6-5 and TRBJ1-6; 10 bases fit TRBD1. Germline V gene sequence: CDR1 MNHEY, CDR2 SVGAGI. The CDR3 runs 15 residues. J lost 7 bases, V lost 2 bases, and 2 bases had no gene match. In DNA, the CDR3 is TGTGCCAGCAGTTACGGACAGGGGGGAAATTCACCCCTCCACTTT. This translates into CASSYGQGGNSPLHF.

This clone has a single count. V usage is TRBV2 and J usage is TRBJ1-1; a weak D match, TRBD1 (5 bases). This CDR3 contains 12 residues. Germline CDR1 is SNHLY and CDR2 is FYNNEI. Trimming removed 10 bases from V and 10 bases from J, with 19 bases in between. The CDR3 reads CATSTGGPGAFF. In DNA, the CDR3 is TGTGCCACCTCAACCGGGGGACCGGGAGCTTTCTTT. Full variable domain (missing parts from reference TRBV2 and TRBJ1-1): EPEVTQTPSHQVTQMGQEVILRCVPISNHLYFYWYRQILGQKVEFLVSFYNNEISEKSEIFDDQFSVERPDGSNFTLKIRSTKLEDSAMYFCATSTGGPGAFFGQGTRLTVV.

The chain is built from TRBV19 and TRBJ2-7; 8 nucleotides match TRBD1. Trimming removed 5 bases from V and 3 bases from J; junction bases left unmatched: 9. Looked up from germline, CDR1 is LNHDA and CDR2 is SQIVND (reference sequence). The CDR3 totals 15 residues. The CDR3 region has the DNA TGTGCCAGTAGTCCAGGACAGGGACCCCACTACGAGCAGTACTTC. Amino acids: CASSPGQGPHYEQYF.

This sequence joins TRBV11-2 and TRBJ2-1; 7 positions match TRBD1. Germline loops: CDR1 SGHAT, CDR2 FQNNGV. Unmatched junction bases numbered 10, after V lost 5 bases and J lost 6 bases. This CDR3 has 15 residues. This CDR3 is CASSERQGYRNEQFF. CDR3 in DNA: TGTGCCAGCAGCGAACGACAGGGTTATCGCAATGAGCAGTTCTTC.

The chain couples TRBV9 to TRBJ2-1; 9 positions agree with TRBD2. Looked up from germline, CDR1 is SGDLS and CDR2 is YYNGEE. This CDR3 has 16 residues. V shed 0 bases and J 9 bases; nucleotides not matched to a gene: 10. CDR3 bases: TGTGCCAGCAGCGTAGAATGGCGGGGGGGATCTGTTGAGCAGTTCTTC. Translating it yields CASSVEWRGGSVEQFF.

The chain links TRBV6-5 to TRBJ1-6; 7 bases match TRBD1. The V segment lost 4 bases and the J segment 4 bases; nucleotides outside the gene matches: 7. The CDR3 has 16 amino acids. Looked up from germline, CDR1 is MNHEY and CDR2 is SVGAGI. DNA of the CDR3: TGTGCCAGCAGTTTCGAAAGGGGACAGTATAATTCACCCCTCCACTTT. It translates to CASSFERGQYNSPLHF.

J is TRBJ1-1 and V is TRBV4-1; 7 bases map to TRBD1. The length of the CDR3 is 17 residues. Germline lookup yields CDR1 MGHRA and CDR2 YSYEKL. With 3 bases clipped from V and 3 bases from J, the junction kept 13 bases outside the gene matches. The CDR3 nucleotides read TGCGCCAGCAGCCAGGGCTGGGCCAGGGGGTTTTACACTGAAGCTTTCTTT. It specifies CASSQGWARGFYTEAFF.

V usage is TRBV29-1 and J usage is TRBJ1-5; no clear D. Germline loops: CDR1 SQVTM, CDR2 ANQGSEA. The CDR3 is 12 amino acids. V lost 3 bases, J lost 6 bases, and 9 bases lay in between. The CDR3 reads CSVEADGQPQHF. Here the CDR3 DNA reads TGCAGCGTTGAGGCCGATGGTCAGCCCCAGCATTTT.

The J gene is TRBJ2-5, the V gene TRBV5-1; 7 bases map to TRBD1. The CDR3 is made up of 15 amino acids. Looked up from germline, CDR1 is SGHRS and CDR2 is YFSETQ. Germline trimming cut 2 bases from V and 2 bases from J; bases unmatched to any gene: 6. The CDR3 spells CASSLQGQEQETQYF. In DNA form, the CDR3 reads TGCGCCAGCAGCTTACAGGGGCAAGAGCAAGAGACCCAGTACTTC.

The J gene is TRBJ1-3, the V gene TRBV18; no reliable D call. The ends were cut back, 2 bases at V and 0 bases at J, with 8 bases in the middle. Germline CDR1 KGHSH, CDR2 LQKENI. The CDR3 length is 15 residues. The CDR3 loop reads CASSPTGSSGNTIYF. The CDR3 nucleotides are TGTGCCAGCTCACCAACCGGGAGCTCTGGAAACACCATATATTTT.

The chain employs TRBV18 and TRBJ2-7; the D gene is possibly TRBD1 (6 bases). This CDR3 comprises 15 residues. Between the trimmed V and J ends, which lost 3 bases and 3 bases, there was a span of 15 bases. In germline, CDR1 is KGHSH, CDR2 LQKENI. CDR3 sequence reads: CASSPQDRNFYEQYF. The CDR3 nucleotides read TGTGCCAGCTCACCTCAGGACAGAAATTTCTACGAGCAGTACTTC. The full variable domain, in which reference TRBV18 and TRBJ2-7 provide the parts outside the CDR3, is NAGVMQNPRHLVRRRGQEARLRCSPMKGHSHVYWYRQLPEEGLKFMVYLQKENIIDESGMPKERFSAEFPKEGPSILRIQQVVRGDSAAYFCASSPQDRNFYEQYFGPGTRLTVT.